This T cell receptor (beta chain) originates from a study of blood T cell repertoires in COVID-19. The overall study: Samples of COVID-19 (acute and convalescent) were obtained from the United States, Italy and Spain. PBMCs, B-cell-depleted T cells, or T cells provided the cDNA or gDNA that made up the material.

V was shortened by 4 bases and J by 0 bases, with 7 bases between the two germline ends. CDR3 length: 15 amino acids. Germline loops: CDR1 MDHEN, CDR2 SYDVKM. This table comes from immunoSEQ multiplex PCR, and its TCRdb copy is limited to in-frame clones, with some not included. Of about 270,000 clones listed, about 88% are singletons. Those who participated ranged in age from about 18 to 89 years and resided in about two dozen US areas. Clinical history reported by participants formed the basis on which cohorts were assigned. V is TRBV28 and J is TRBJ2-6; D is uncertain. Material: PBMCs or T cells enriched from blood (not recorded which). The sequence was obtained from a woman aged 50 to 65 who had recovered from COVID-19. The CDR3 region is CASSSSPSGANVLTF. The CDR3 coding sequence is TGTGCCAGCAGTTCCAGTCCCTCTGGGGCCAACGTCCTGACTTTC.